The rows below give T cell receptor beta chains drawn from one sample of a study of long-term antiretroviral therapy in people with HIV. Sequencing was performed with immunoSEQ multiplex PCR; in TCRdb, only in-frame clones are kept and a portion is missing. The sample includes roughly 29,000 clones, under 85% of them seen just once. This specimen was unsorted PBMCs, taken 3 years after starting antiretroviral therapy. The source of these receptors is a middle-aged man with HIV. CDR3s include the opening cysteine and the closing phenylalanine or tryptophan. D genes are given only for firm matches. Clone size is shown for a subset of rows, as once, few, many or a class of expanded clone.

NA	TRBV4-1	few	TRBJ2-2	TGCGCCAGCAGCCAAGAATCGAACAGGGCATCTGGGGAGCTGTTTTTT	CASSQESNRASGELFF
NA	TRBV30	NA	TRBJ2-2	TGTGCCTGGACAAGACAAGCTGCCGGGGAGCTGTTTTTT	CAWTRQAAGELFF
NA	TRBV29-1	NA	TRBJ2-5	TGCAGCGTTTCGATGGGGGGCGGAGAGACCCAGTACTTC	CSVSMGGGETQYF
NA	TRBV27	NA	TRBJ2-2	TGTGCCAGCAGTTTACGCGGCGGCAGGGAGCTGTTTTTT	CASSLRGGRELFF
TRBD1	TRBV27	NA	TRBJ2-3	TGTGCCAGCGCCTTCCGGGACAGGGGGCCAGATACGCAGTATTTT	CASAFRDRGPDTQYF
TRBD2	TRBV7-9	NA	TRBJ2-1	TGTGCCAGCAGCTTAGAAGTCAGCGGGGCGTTCTTC	CASSLEVSGAFF
NA	TRBV5-6	once	TRBJ2-3	TGTGCCAGCAGCCCTGATTTAGCGGGCACAGATACGCAGTATTTT	CASSPDLAGTDTQYF
NA	TRBV5-6	NA	TRBJ1-5	TGTGCCAGCAGCTCGGGCGGAGCCCAGCATTTT	CASSSGGAQHF
TRBD2	TRBV10-3	NA	TRBJ2-3	TGTGCCACCTATAGCGGGAGTGGGGCAGATACGCAGTATTTT	CATYSGSGADTQYF
NA	TRBV6-1	NA	TRBJ1-2	TGTGCCAGCAGTGTTTCCAGGGGCGGAGGAAGCTATGGCTACACCTTC	CASSVSRGGGSYGYTF
NA	TRBV19	once	TRBJ2-3	TGTGCCAGTACCCCGTCCCAGGGGCGCACAGATACGCAGTATTTT	CASTPSQGRTDTQYF
NA	TRBV7-3	NA	TRBJ1-3	TGTGCCAGCAGCTTTAACGTGGGAAACACCATATATTTT	CASSFNVGNTIYF
NA	TRBV20-1	once	TRBJ2-1	TGCGGATCCGGGCTCTACAATGAGCAGTTCTTC	CGSGLYNEQFF
NA	TRBV6-1	NA	TRBJ1-5	TGTGCCAGCAGTTCAGGGGCCAACAATCAGCCCCAGCATTTT	CASSSGANNQPQHF
NA	TRBV6-1	NA	TRBJ1-1	TGTGCCAGCAGTGAACCCGGCGGGGGACCCACTGAAGCTTTCTTT	CASSEPGGGPTEAFF
TRBD1	TRBV19	NA	TRBJ1-5	TGTGCCAGTAGCTTAGAGGGGGCGCAGCATTTT	CASSLEGAQHF
NA	TRBV5-4	NA	TRBJ2-1	TGTGCCAGCAGCTCTGCAGGGGATGGGGATGAGCAGTTCTTC	CASSSAGDGDEQFF
NA	TRBV5-1	once	TRBJ2-6	TGCGCCAGCAGCTATACAACTACAGCTTCTGGGGCCAACGTCCTGACTTTC	CASSYTTTASGANVLTF
NA	TRBV19	once	TRBJ1-6	TGTGCCAGTAGTATAGGATCGAGCTCCTATAATTCACCCCTCCACTTT	CASSIGSSSYNSPLHF
TRBD1	TRBV5-1	once	TRBJ1-1	TGCGCCAGCAGCTTGGCCGCCTACAGGGGCGGGAGCACTGAAGCTTTCTTT	CASSLAAYRGGSTEAFF
NA	TRBV5-1	NA	TRBJ1-5	TGCGCCAGCAGCTTCAGGGGATTCGGGAATAGCAATCAGCCCCAGCATTTT	CASSFRGFGNSNQPQHF
NA	TRBV11-2	few	TRBJ1-1	TGTGCCAGCAGCCTGGGTGCTGAAGCTTTCTTT	CASSLGAEAFF
NA	TRBV4-1	NA	TRBJ2-7	TGCGCCAGCAGCCCCGGCGATTCCGGGCTGTCGTGGACCGACGAGCAGTACTTC	CASSPGDSGLSWTDEQYF
NA	TRBV6-5	NA	TRBJ2-2	TGTGCCAGCAGTTACTCGAATACCGGGGAGCTGTTTTTT	CASSYSNTGELFF
TRBD1	TRBV2	NA	TRBJ1-2	TGTGCCAGCAGTGCACAGGGGTCGTATGGCTACACCTTC	CASSAQGSYGYTF
NA	TRBV11-3	NA	TRBJ1-1	TGTGCCAGCAGCTCCCTTGGTGGGGGGGAGAGAACTGAAGCTTTCTTT	CASSSLGGGERTEAFF
TRBD1	TRBV7-2	NA	TRBJ2-7	TGTGCCAGCAGCATACGGACAGGCTACGAGCAGTACTTC	CASSIRTGYEQYF
NA	TRBV6-1	NA	TRBJ1-5	TGTGCCAGCAGTGAAGGGCTTGCGGAAACGGGAGGCAATCAGCCCCAGCATTTT	CASSEGLAETGGNQPQHF
NA	TRBV4-2	NA	TRBJ1-1	TGTGCCAGCAGCCAAGAGCCAGGGGTGAACACTGAAGCTTTCTTT	CASSQEPGVNTEAFF
TRBD1	TRBV2	NA	TRBJ2-7	TGTGCCAGCAGCGGCACCCGACAGGGTCCTCCCTCCTACGAGCAGTACTTC	CASSGTRQGPPSYEQYF
NA	TRBV4-2	NA	TRBJ1-4	TGTGCCAGCAGCCAAGGGCCCATCGAACTGTTTTTT	CASSQGPIELFF
TRBD1	TRBV25-1	NA	TRBJ1-2	TGTGCCAGCAGAAACAGGGGGCGCGGGGGTATTGATCGGGATGGCTACACCTTC	CASRNRGRGGIDRDGYTF
TRBD1	TRBV11-1	NA	TRBJ2-7	TGTGCCAGCAGCTTAGCCCCAGGGGGCCTCTCCTACGAGCAGTACTTC	CASSLAPGGLSYEQYF
TRBD2	TRBV14	NA	TRBJ2-3	TGTGCCAGCAGCCAATTCTTTGCGGGAGATATCCCAGATACGCAGTATTTT	CASSQFFAGDIPDTQYF
TRBD1	TRBV18	NA	TRBJ1-1	TGTGCCAGCTCTCGACAAACAGGGGGCACTGAAGCTTTCTTT	CASSRQTGGTEAFF
TRBD2	TRBV29-1	NA	TRBJ2-1	TGCAGCGTCCTCCCAACTAGCGGAACCTACAATGAGCAGTTCTTC	CSVLPTSGTYNEQFF
NA	TRBV4-1	NA	TRBJ1-4	TGCGCCAGCAGCCAAGATGGGGGCGGAGGATCAACTAATGAAAAACTGTTTTTT	CASSQDGGGGSTNEKLFF
TRBD1	TRBV15	NA	TRBJ2-7	TGTGCCACCAGCGGCGACAGGGGATCCTACGAGCAGTACTTC	CATSGDRGSYEQYF
NA	TRBV11-2	NA	TRBJ1-2	TGTGCCAGCAGCTTAGGGCGGGATGGCTACACCTTC	CASSLGRDGYTF
NA	TRBV29-1	NA	TRBJ1-1	TGCAGCGTTCGCCTAAGTCATATGAACACTGAAGCTTTCTTT	CSVRLSHMNTEAFF
NA	TRBV2	NA	TRBJ2-1	TGTGCCAGCAGGCGAACAGGGAGCTCCTACAATGAGCAGTTCTTC	CASRRTGSSYNEQFF
NA	TRBV9	NA	TRBJ2-7	TGTGCCAGCAGCGTAGGGCAGGGGCAAACCTACGAGCAGTACTTC	CASSVGQGQTYEQYF
NA	TRBV10-1	NA	TRBJ2-3	TGCGCCAGCAGTGAGTTTGATACGCAGTATTTT	CASSEFDTQYF
TRBD1	TRBV30	NA	TRBJ1-2	TGTGCCTGGAGTGATGGGACAGCCAGGCGGTTGCGAGGCTACACCTTC	CAWSDGTARRLRGYTF
NA	TRBV4-1	NA	TRBJ2-3	TGCGCCAGCAGCCAAGATCAAGCTAACACAGATACGCAGTATTTT	CASSQDQANTDTQYF
TRBD1	TRBV6-1	NA	TRBJ1-2	TGTGCCAGCAGTGAATTGGGACAGGGAATAATTAACTATGGCTACACCTTC	CASSELGQGIINYGYTF
TRBD1	TRBV13	NA	TRBJ1-2	TGTGCCAGCAGCTTAGAGACAGGGATTCATCATGGCTACACCTTC	CASSLETGIHHGYTF
TRBD1	TRBV6-1	NA	TRBJ2-7	TGTGCCAGCAGCCGAACAGGGGAGAGCTCCTACGAGCAGTACTTC	CASSRTGESSYEQYF
NA	TRBV15	NA	TRBJ1-2	TGTGCCACCAGCAGAGATTCGGGGGTCTATGGCTACACCTTC	CATSRDSGVYGYTF